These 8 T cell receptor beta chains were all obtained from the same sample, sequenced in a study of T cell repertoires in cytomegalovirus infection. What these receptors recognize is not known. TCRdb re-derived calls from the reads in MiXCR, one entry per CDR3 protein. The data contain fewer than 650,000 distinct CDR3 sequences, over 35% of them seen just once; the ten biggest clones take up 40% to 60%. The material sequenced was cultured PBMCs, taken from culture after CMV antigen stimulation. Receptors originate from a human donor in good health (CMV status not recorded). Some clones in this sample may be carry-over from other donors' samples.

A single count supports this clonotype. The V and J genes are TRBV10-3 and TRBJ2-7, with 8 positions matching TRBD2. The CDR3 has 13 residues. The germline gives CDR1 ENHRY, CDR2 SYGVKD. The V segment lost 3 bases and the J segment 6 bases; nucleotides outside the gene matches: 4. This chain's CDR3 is CAISEAGVGEQYF. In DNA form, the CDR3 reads TGTGCCATCAGTGAAGCGGGAGTGGGCGAGCAGTACTTC.

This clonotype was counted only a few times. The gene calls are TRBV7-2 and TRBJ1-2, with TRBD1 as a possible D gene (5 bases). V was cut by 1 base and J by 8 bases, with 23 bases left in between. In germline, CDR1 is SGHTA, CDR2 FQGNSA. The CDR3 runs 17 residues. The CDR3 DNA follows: TGTGCCAGCAGCTTAGGAATGGCCACAGGAGGGTTGCGGGGCTACACCTTC. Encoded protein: CASSLGMATGGLRGYTF.

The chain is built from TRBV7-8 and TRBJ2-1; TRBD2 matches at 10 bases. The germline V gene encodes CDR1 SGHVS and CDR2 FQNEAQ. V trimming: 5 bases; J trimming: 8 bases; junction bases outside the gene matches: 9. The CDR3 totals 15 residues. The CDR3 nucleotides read TGTGCCAGCAGCCAGGAGCGGGGGGGCGGCGATGAGCAGTTCTTC. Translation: CASSQERGGGDEQFF.

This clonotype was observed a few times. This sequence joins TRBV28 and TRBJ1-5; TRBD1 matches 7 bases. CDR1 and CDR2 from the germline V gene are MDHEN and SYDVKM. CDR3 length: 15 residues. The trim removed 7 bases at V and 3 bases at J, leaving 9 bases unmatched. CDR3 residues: CASNIPDRPNQPQHF. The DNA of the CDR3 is TGTGCCAGCAACATACCGGACAGGCCCAATCAGCCCCAGCATTTT. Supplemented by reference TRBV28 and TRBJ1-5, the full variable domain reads DVKVTQSSRYLVKRTGEKVFLECVQDMDHENMFWYRQDPGLGLRLIYFSYDVKMKEKGDIPEGYSVSREKKERFSLILESASTNQTSMYLCASNIPDRPNQPQHFGDGTRLSIL.

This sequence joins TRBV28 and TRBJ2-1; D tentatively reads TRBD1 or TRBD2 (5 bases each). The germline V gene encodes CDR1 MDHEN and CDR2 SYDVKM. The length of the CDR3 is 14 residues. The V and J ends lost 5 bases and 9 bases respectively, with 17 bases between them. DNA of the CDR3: TGTGCCAGCAGTCCCCTCCTGTTAGGGACTGAGCAGTTCTTC. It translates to CASSPLLLGTEQFF.

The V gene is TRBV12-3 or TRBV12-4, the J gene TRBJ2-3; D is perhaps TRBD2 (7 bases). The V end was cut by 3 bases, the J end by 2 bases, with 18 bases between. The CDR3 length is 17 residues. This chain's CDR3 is CASSFDEEGGDTDTQYF. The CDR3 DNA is TGTGCCAGCAGTTTCGACGAAGAGGGGGGGGACACAGATACGCAGTATTTT.

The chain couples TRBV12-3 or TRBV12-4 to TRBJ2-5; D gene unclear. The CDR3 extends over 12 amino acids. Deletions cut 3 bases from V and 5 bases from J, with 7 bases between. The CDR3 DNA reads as TGTGCCAGCAGTTTCCGTATGGAGACCCAGTACTTC. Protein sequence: CASSFRMETQYF.

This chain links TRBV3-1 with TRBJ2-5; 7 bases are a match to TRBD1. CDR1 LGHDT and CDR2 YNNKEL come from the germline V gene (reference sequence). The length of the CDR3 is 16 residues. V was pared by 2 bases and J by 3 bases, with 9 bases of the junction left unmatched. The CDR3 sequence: CASSQLGGQVEETQYF. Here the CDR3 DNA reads TGTGCCAGCAGCCAACTTGGAGGACAGGTCGAAGAGACCCAGTACTTC.